The 24 T cell receptor beta chains reported below all come from one sample, sequenced in a study of blood T cell repertoires in COVID-19. Profiled with immunoSEQ multiplex PCR; TCRdb holds only in-frame clones, not every one. The sample holds roughly 330,000 clones, about 89% seen once. Sequenced input: peripheral blood. The receptors stem from a man between 18 and 35 years old who had recovered from COVID-19.

The V call is TRBV15, the J call TRBJ2-1, with 9 bases aligning to TRBD1. V was clipped by 5 bases and J by 2 bases; unmatched bases: 4. The CDR3 extends over 15 amino acids. CDR1 is LNHNV and CDR2 is YYDKDF in the germline V gene (reference sequence). The DNA of the CDR3 is TGTGCCACCAGCGCCGGGACAGGGACCTACAATGAGCAGTTCTTC. Translated: CATSAGTGTYNEQFF.

The chain employs TRBV19 and TRBJ1-4; tentatively, D is TRBD1 (5 bases). The CDR3 length is 16 residues. V shed 0 bases and J shed 6 bases, with 14 bases lying between them. CDR1 LNHDA and CDR2 SQIVND come from the germline V gene (reference sequence). CDR3 sequence (DNA): TGTGCCAGTAGTATAGATCAGGGTAATGTGGATGAAAAACTGTTTTTT. Its protein product is CASSIDQGNVDEKLFF.

This sequence joins TRBV4-2 and TRBJ1-4, with D maybe TRBD1 (6 bases). The length of the CDR3 is 16 residues. Trimming left V 1 base short and J 2 bases short, with 11 bases between. Per germline, CDR1 LGHNA and CDR2 YNFKEQ. The CDR3 loop reads CASSQGGGATNEKLFF. CDR3 coding DNA: TGTGCCAGCAGCCAAGGTGGGGGCGCGACTAATGAAAAACTGTTTTTT.

This clone appeared once. The DNA for the CDR3 is TGTGCCAGCTCACCGCAGTACGACTTCTCTGGAAACACCATATATTTT. Its translation: CASSPQYDFSGNTIYF. This rearrangement joins TRBV18 to TRBJ1-3; D uncertain. The CDR3 length is 16 residues. CDR1 is KGHSH, CDR2 LQKENI, per germline. Trimming cost V 3 bases and J 0 bases, with 12 bases left between them.

The chain joins TRBV4-2 to TRBJ1-2, with TRBD1 matching 9 bases. This CDR3 contains 14 residues. Germline V lookup: CDR1 LGHNA, CDR2 YNFKEQ. J lost 4 bases, V lost 0 bases, and 0 bases had no gene match. The CDR3 protein is CASSQETGGYGYTF. CDR3 nucleotide sequence: TGTGCCAGCAGCCAAGAGACAGGGGGCTATGGCTACACCTTC.

This chain joins TRBV2 and TRBJ2-3; no reliable D call. Trimming took 4 bases from V and 0 from J, leaving 8 bases between them. CDR1 is SNHLY, CDR2 FYNNEI, per germline. CDR3 length: 14 amino acids. The CDR3 here is CASSAKSSTDTQYF. DNA of the CDR3: TGTGCCAGCAGTGCTAAGTCTAGCACAGATACGCAGTATTTT.

V and J are TRBV7-9 and TRBJ1-1; tentatively, D is TRBD1 (5 bases). Germline CDR1 and CDR2: SEHNR and FQNEAQ (reference sequence). Trimming shortened V by 2 bases and J by 4 bases, and 8 bases separated the two germline ends. The CDR3 covers 13 residues. The CDR3 region is CASSLYRTTEAFF. The CDR3 DNA reads as TGTGCCAGCAGCTTATACAGGACCACTGAAGCTTTCTTT.

About this clone: The sample contains more than one DNA sequence encoding this CDR3. V and J are TRBV2 and TRBJ2-3; 10 bases match TRBD2. This CDR3 comprises 17 residues. The germline gives CDR1 SNHLY, CDR2 FYNNEI. V dropped 4 bases and J dropped 0; count of bases not matched to a gene: 7. The CDR3: CASSVAGGPTSTDTQYF. In DNA form, the CDR3 reads TGTGCCAGCAGTGTAGCGGGGGGACCTACTAGCACAGATACGCAGTATTTT.

The chain recombines TRBV29-1 with TRBJ2-1; 9 bases map to TRBD2. The ends lost 2 bases at V and 7 bases at J; junction bases unmatched: 6. The CDR3 covers 14 residues. The germline V gene encodes CDR1 SQVTM and CDR2 ANQGSEA. CDR3 nucleotide sequence: TGCAGCGTTGAAATGGGACTAGCCTGGAATGAGCAGTTCTTC. Protein sequence: CSVEMGLAWNEQFF.

CDR3 sequence (DNA): TGTGCCGGAGGACAGGGAAGCTATGGCTACACCTTC. This translates into CAGGQGSYGYTF. V and J are TRBV19 and TRBJ1-2, with TRBD1 matching 8 bases. Germline V gives CDR1 LNHDA, CDR2 SQIVND (reference sequence). Germline trimming cut 11 bases from V and 4 bases from J; bases unmatched to any gene: 6. There are 12 residues in the CDR3.

The rearrangement joins TRBV4-3 to TRBJ2-7, with 8 nucleotides matching TRBD1. The length of the CDR3 is 16 residues. V dropped 1 base and J dropped 0; count of bases not matched to a gene: 5. Germline V gene sequence: CDR1 LGHNA, CDR2 YSLEER. The CDR3 reads CASSQAYGTGSYEQYF. CDR3 sequence (DNA): TGCGCCAGCAGCCAAGCCTACGGGACAGGCTCCTACGAGCAGTACTTC.

The chain combines TRBV2 with TRBJ2-2; no definite D call. The CDR3 has 13 residues. With 6 bases removed from V and 0 bases from J, the gap between germline ends came to 5 bases. From germline, CDR1 is SNHLY and CDR2 FYNNEI. CDR3 loop: CASSGSNTGELFF. As DNA, the CDR3 is TGTGCCAGCAGCGGTTCGAACACCGGGGAGCTGTTTTTT.

The V and J genes are TRBV12-3 or TRBV12-4 and TRBJ2-3; 8 nucleotides agree with TRBD2. The trim removed 3 bases at V and 9 bases at J, leaving 5 bases unmatched. The CDR3 sequence is 13 residues long. The CDR3 here is CASSFSASGTQYF. CDR3 nucleotides: TGTGCCAGCAGTTTTTCGGCTAGCGGGACGCAGTATTTT.

This sequence joins TRBV27 and TRBJ1-2; perhaps TRBD1 as D (5 bases). The V gene lost 3 bases and the J gene lost 8 bases, with 13 bases spanning the gap. Germline V CDR1 and CDR2: MNHEY, SMNVEV (reference sequence). The CDR3 has 13 amino acids. In DNA form, the CDR3 reads TGTGCCAGCAGTTTGGGGCAGGGTACCGGCTACACCTTC. This gives the protein CASSLGQGTGYTF.

This clone was recorded only once. V is TRBV5-6 and J is TRBJ2-3; D is unresolved. There are 13 residues in the CDR3. The germline V gene encodes CDR1 SGHDT and CDR2 YYEEEE. V lost 1 base, J lost 5 bases, and 8 bases lay in between. Here the CDR3 reads CASSLTILDTQYF. CDR3 nucleotides: TGTGCCAGCAGCTTGACAATTTTAGATACGCAGTATTTT.

The chain uses TRBV2 and TRBJ2-3; 7 nucleotides line up with TRBD2. Unmatched junction bases numbered 8, after V lost 10 bases and J lost 1 base. Germline V lookup: CDR1 SNHLY, CDR2 FYNNEI. The CDR3 is 14 residues long. The CDR3 region is CAKTLADRTDTQYF. CDR3 sequence (DNA): TGTGCCAAAACCCTAGCGGACCGCACAGATACGCAGTATTTT. The complete variable domain, with remaining parts taken from reference TRBV2 and TRBJ2-3, reads EPEVTQTPSHQVTQMGQEVILRCVPISNHLYFYWYRQILGQKVEFLVSFYNNEISEKSEIFDDQFSVERPDGSNFTLKIRSTKLEDSAMYFCAKTLADRTDTQYFGPGTRLTVL.

This clone was counted only a few times. The rearrangement uses TRBV14 and TRBJ2-3, with D tentatively TRBD2 (5 bases). Per the germline V gene, CDR1 is SGHDN and CDR2 is FVKESK. Trimming stripped 5 bases from V and 7 bases from J, with 16 bases between. CDR3 length equals 14 residues. DNA for the CDR3: TGTGCCAGCAGCATAAGCGGTCCCTCTAATACGCAGTATTTT. Its translation is CASSISGPSNTQYF.

The CDR3 nucleotides are TGTGCCAGCAGTGGCCTGGGAGGCGGACTGGCCTACGAGCAGTACTTC. Protein: CASSGLGGGLAYEQYF. The chain is built from TRBV6-1 and TRBJ2-7; D possibly corresponds to TRBD2 (6 bases). This CDR3 is built from 16 residues. Germline CDR1 MNHNS, CDR2 SASEGT. The germline V and J ends were trimmed by 4 bases and 2 bases, with 18 bases remaining between them.

Here the CDR3 reads CASSHPGRSYEQYF. CDR3 coding DNA: TGTGCCAGCAGCCACCCGGGTCGTTCCTACGAGCAGTACTTC. The chain carries TRBV3-1 (or the pseudogene TRBV3-2) and TRBJ2-7; no definite D call. The V gene's germline CDR1 is LGHDT and CDR2 YNNKEL (reference sequence). The V and J ends lost 3 bases and 1 base respectively, with 10 bases between them. The CDR3 has 14 amino acids.

This chain joins TRBV24-1 and TRBJ2-1; D is unclear. Germline V gene lookup returns CDR1 KGHDR and CDR2 SFDVKD. Trimming took 0 bases from V and 5 from J, leaving 4 bases between them. The CDR3 sequence is 13 residues long. CDR3 region: CATSDLGNNEQFF. The CDR3, as DNA: TGTGCCACCAGTGATTTGGGCAACAATGAGCAGTTCTTC.

This CDR3 reads CASNQNPNTEAFF. For the CDR3, the DNA is TGTGCCAGTAATCAGAACCCGAACACTGAAGCTTTCTTT. The rearrangement links TRBV10-3 to TRBJ1-1; D gene unclear. V shed 10 bases and J shed 1 base, with 13 bases lying between them. This CDR3 has 13 amino acids. In germline, CDR1 is ENHRY, CDR2 SYGVKD.

In its sample, this clone was seen a few times. The V gene is TRBV7-9, the J gene TRBJ2-1; D unclear. CDR1 SEHNR and CDR2 FQNEAQ come from the germline V gene (reference sequence). V dropped 10 bases and J dropped 4 bases, with 14 bases sitting between them. The CDR3 spans 13 residues. The CDR3 spells CATSYWAYNEQFF. The CDR3 DNA follows: TGTGCCACCTCCTATTGGGCGTACAATGAGCAGTTCTTC.

This clone was found once. The chain joins TRBV30 to TRBJ1-3; no reliable D call. CDR3 size: 14 residues. Per the germline V gene, CDR1 is GTSNPN and CDR2 is SVGIG (reference sequence). The ends were cut back, 4 bases at V and 0 bases at J, with 10 bases in the middle. CDR3 nucleotides: TGTGCCTGGACTTCCTCGAGCTCTGGAAACACCATATATTTT. Protein sequence: CAWTSSSSGNTIYF.

In its sample, this clone was seen many times. The genes are TRBV29-1 and TRBJ2-2; D remains unclear. Trimming cost V 7 bases and J 3 bases, with 6 bases left between them. The CDR3 length is 11 residues. The germline CDR1 and CDR2 sequences are SQVTM and ANQGSEA. As DNA, the CDR3 is TGCAGCGCCTACTACACCGGGGAGCTGTTTTTT. Protein product: CSAYYTGELFF.